A single sample gave rise to the 27 T cell receptor beta chains below, sequenced in a study of shared clonotypes between healthy human individuals. Profiled with immunoSEQ multiplex PCR; TCRdb holds only in-frame clones, not every one. The data contain 980,000 or so clones, 70% to 85% of them seen just once; the ten biggest clones take up over 1.3%. Sequencing input: memory CD4+ T cells sorted from blood. Subset indicated: CD45RA-negative fraction. The source is a man aged 18 to 29 in good health.

The chain recombines TRBV4-3 with TRBJ2-1; D ambiguous. V was cut by 4 bases and J by 4 bases, with 11 bases left in between. Germline CDR1 LGHNA, CDR2 YSLEER. This CDR3 is built from 14 residues. The CDR3 DNA reads as TGCGCCAGCAGCCCGGCCCCTCGATACAATGAGCAGTTCTTC. Its translation is CASSPAPRYNEQFF.

This clone was seen only a few times. V and J are TRBV30 and TRBJ2-5; 7 bases align to TRBD1. The CDR3 sequence is 13 residues long. CDR1 is GTSNPN and CDR2 is SVGIG in the germline V gene (reference sequence). The J segment lost 6 bases and the V segment lost 1 base, leaving 5 bases of the junction unmatched. The CDR3 DNA is TGTGCCTGGAGTGCAGGGGGTACGCAGACCCAGTACTTC. Its translation: CAWSAGGTQTQYF. The whole variable domain, remainder taken from reference TRBV30 and TRBJ2-5, is SQTIHQWPATLVQPVGSPLSLECTVEGTSNPNLYWYRQAAGRGLQLLFYSVGIGQISSEVPQNLSASRPQDRQFILSSKKLLLSDSGFYLCAWSAGGTQTQYFGPGTRLLVL.

The rearrangement uses TRBV4-3 and TRBJ2-5; 8 bases match TRBD1. This CDR3 is built from 16 residues. J lost 4 bases, V lost 0 bases, and 7 bases had no gene match. Germline V gene sequence: CDR1 LGHNA, CDR2 YSLEER. The CDR3 spells CASSQDGAGGPETQYF. The CDR3 DNA is TGCGCCAGCAGCCAAGATGGGGCAGGGGGCCCAGAGACCCAGTACTTC.

J is TRBJ2-7 and V is TRBV27, with TRBD2 matching 13 bases. V was clipped by 4 bases and J by 4 bases; unmatched bases: 1. CDR1 and CDR2 from the germline V gene are MNHEY and SMNVEV (reference sequence). The CDR3 covers 14 residues. CDR3 bases: TGTGCCAGCAGTTGGACTAGCGGGGGATACGAGCAGTACTTC. It codes for CASSWTSGGYEQYF.

The chain carries TRBV7-2 and TRBJ1-2; no firm D call. There are 15 residues in the CDR3. Germline assignment: CDR1 SGHTA and CDR2 FQGNSA. The V end was cut by 6 bases, the J end by 0 bases, with 14 bases between. CDR3 in DNA: TGTGCCAGCAGTCTTGGGAGGGCTGCTAACTATGGCTACACCTTC. Amino acids: CASSLGRAANYGYTF.

V and J are TRBV7-9 and TRBJ2-4; possible D gene TRBD1, 6 bases. Germline lookup yields CDR1 SEHNR and CDR2 FQNEAQ (reference sequence). V dropped 3 bases and J dropped 0 bases, with 12 bases sitting between them. CDR3 length equals 16 residues. The CDR3 bases are TGTGCCAGCAGCTTGTCAGGGGCGGGAGCCAAAAACATTCAGTACTTC. Amino acid sequence: CASSLSGAGAKNIQYF.

Only one count was recorded for this clone. The rearrangement uses TRBV7-3 and TRBJ2-1; tentative D call: TRBD2 (5 bases). This CDR3 is built from 15 residues. Trimming left V 2 bases short and J 8 bases short, with 16 bases between. Germline lookup yields CDR1 SGHTA and CDR2 FQGTGA. CDR3 bases: TGTGCCAGCAGCTTACGCCCCAGCGGCAACGATGAGCAGTTCTTC. Its translation: CASSLRPSGNDEQFF.

This chain links TRBV6-1 with TRBJ2-7, with 7 positions matching TRBD1. Germline values: CDR1 MNHNS, CDR2 SASEGT. V lost 7 bases and J lost 3; bases outside the gene matches: 6. The CDR3 loop spans 13 amino acids. DNA for the CDR3: TGTGCCAGCAATCCGGGACAGTTCTACGAGCAGTACTTC. Amino acids: CASNPGQFYEQYF.

J is TRBJ2-3 and V is TRBV5-6; a weak D match, TRBD1 (5 bases). Germline V gene data show CDR1 as SGHDT and CDR2 as YYEEEE. The CDR3 is 15 amino acids. V lost 5 bases and J 4 bases, leaving 17 bases between the germline ends. The CDR3 region is CASSLRSSGSDTQYF. The CDR3, as DNA: TGTGCCAGCAGTCTAAGATCGTCAGGGTCAGATACGCAGTATTTT.

This clone appeared a few times. The chain joins TRBV30 to TRBJ1-2, with a possible D match to TRBD1 (5 bases). This CDR3 contains 11 residues. Trimming took off 2 bases at V and 12 bases at J, with 13 bases between the two ends. Germline V gene sequence: CDR1 GTSNPN, CDR2 SVGIG (reference sequence). This CDR3 is CAWSSTGSNTF. CDR3 DNA sequence: TGTGCCTGGAGTAGTACAGGCTCGAACACCTTC.

The V call is TRBV12-1, the J call TRBJ2-5; the D call of TRBD2 is as the table states it, not checked on the DNA. TRBV12-1 is listed as a pseudogene. This CDR3 is built from 16 residues. CDR3 DNA: TGTGCCAGCAGCCTGAGGGAACTGGAGGGCGGGGAGACCCAGTACTTC. Translation gives CASSLRELEGGETQYF.

A note on this clone: Within the sample, other DNA sequences also encode this same CDR3. The J gene is TRBJ1-5, the V gene TRBV30; no definite D call. Germline V gives CDR1 GTSNPN, CDR2 SVGIG (reference sequence). Trimming took 0 bases from V and 0 from J, leaving 6 bases between them. The CDR3 spans 14 residues. CDR3 in amino acids: CAWSVGHSNQPQHF. CDR3 sequence (DNA): TGTGCCTGGAGTGTAGGGCATAGCAATCAGCCCCAGCATTTT.

This chain connects TRBV29-1 to TRBJ1-2; D may be TRBD1 (6 bases). Per the germline V gene, CDR1 is SQVTM and CDR2 is ANQGSEA. Trimming removed 3 bases at V and 3 bases at J, with 14 bases between. CDR3 length equals 14 residues. The CDR3 region is CSVDGRGIDYGYTF. The CDR3 coding sequence is TGCAGCGTTGATGGGAGGGGGATTGACTATGGCTACACCTTC. Filled out from reference TRBV29-1 and TRBJ1-2, the complete variable domain reads SAVISQKPSRDICQRGTSLTIQCQVDSQVTMMFWYRQQPGQSLTLIATANQGSEATYESGFVIDKFPISRPNLTFSTLTVSNMSPEDSSIYLCSVDGRGIDYGYTFGSGTRLTVV.

In its sample, this clone was seen many times. The gene calls are TRBV6-1 and TRBJ1-2; D gene ambiguous. Trimming stripped 5 bases from V and 1 base from J, with 8 bases between. This CDR3 comprises 13 residues. The V gene's germline CDR1 is MNHNS and CDR2 SASEGT. The CDR3 bases are TGTGCCAGCAGTAGTACGGTTAACTATGGCTACACCTTC. It yields the protein CASSSTVNYGYTF.

This chain links TRBV6-1 with TRBJ2-5; D is perhaps TRBD1 (6 bases). This CDR3 spans 14 amino acids. V lost 8 bases, J lost 3 bases, and 16 bases lay in between. Germline CDR1 reads MNHNS; CDR2 reads SASEGT. The CDR3: CASCLNRVKETQYF. CDR3 DNA: TGTGCCAGCTGTCTCAACAGGGTGAAAGAGACCCAGTACTTC.

This chain uses TRBV2 with TRBJ2-5; 7 positions match TRBD2. Germline V lookup: CDR1 SNHLY, CDR2 FYNNEI. Trimming at V came to 8 bases and at J to 4 bases, leaving 10 bases not matched to a gene. The CDR3 is 14 residues long. CDR3 DNA sequence: TGTGCCAGCTCCGGGACGGGAGGTGGAGAGACCCAGTACTTC. As protein: CASSGTGGGETQYF.

This clone was counted many times. The chain employs TRBV2 and TRBJ2-7; 8 bases match TRBD2. The CDR3 has 14 amino acids. CDR1 is SNHLY, CDR2 FYNNEI, per germline. The ends lost 7 bases at V and 1 base at J; junction bases unmatched: 6. The CDR3 sequence is CASKGTSPSYEQYF. Written as DNA, the CDR3 is TGTGCCAGCAAGGGGACTAGTCCTTCCTACGAGCAGTACTTC.

Remarks on this clone: Other nucleotide sequences in the sample specify the same CDR3. The rearrangement joins TRBV5-1 to TRBJ2-7, with D tentatively TRBD2 (6 bases). The CDR3 covers 14 residues. Trimming took off 1 base at V and 0 bases at J, with 8 bases between the two ends. From germline, CDR1 is SGHRS and CDR2 YFSETQ. CDR3 sequence reads: CASSLSGDSYEQYF. The CDR3 DNA is TGCGCCAGCAGCTTGTCGGGGGACTCCTACGAGCAGTACTTC.

This clone occurred many times. V gene TRBV6-5 combines with J gene TRBJ2-1; 10 positions match TRBD2. CDR1 and CDR2 from the germline V gene are MNHEY and SVGAGI. V was clipped by 10 bases and J by 7 bases; unmatched bases: 7. This CDR3 comprises 13 residues. CDR3 nucleotide sequence: TGTGCCACCGGGACTAGCGATGTAAATGAGCAGTTCTTC. It codes for CATGTSDVNEQFF.

This clone has a count of ten or more. This sample includes further DNA sequences coding for the same CDR3. This chain joins TRBV18 and TRBJ1-5; TRBD1 might be the D (5 bases). The CDR3 totals 13 residues. V was cut by 2 bases and J by 7 bases, with 9 bases left in between. Germline V gene lookup returns CDR1 KGHSH and CDR2 LQKENI. CDR3 amino acids: CASSPTGTQPQHF. In nucleotides, the CDR3 is TGTGCCAGCTCACCAACGGGGACCCAGCCCCAGCATTTT.

To note about this clone: This likely traces to a read error, being one base from a far larger clone. This chain joins TRBV5-4 and TRBJ1-1; no reliable D call. Germline loops: CDR1 SGHNT, CDR2 YYREEE (reference sequence). The CDR3 is made up of 13 amino acids. Trimming left V 2 bases short and J 1 base short, with 6 bases between. The CDR3 DNA follows: TGTGCCAGCAGCTTTGGCGGGAACACTGAAGCTTTCTTT. The encoded protein is CASSFGGNTEAFF.

This chain connects TRBV28 to TRBJ1-2; TRBD1 agrees at 10 bases. The V gene's germline CDR1 is MDHEN and CDR2 SYDVKM. Trimming removed 6 bases from V and 2 bases from J; junction bases left unmatched: 6. This CDR3 comprises 15 residues. CDR3 DNA: TGTGCCAGCAGCCCCGGGACAGGGGTCAACTATGGCTACACCTTC. Its translation is CASSPGTGVNYGYTF.

CDR3 bases: TGTGCCAGTAATTTGAATGGACAGGGGTCTGGAAACACCATATATTTT. Translation: CASNLNGQGSGNTIYF. The gene calls are TRBV19 and TRBJ1-3; 9 nucleotides line up with TRBD1. Germline V lookup: CDR1 LNHDA, CDR2 SQIVND (reference sequence). The CDR3 is 16 amino acids. Unmatched junction bases numbered 8, after V lost 7 bases and J lost 1 base.

The chain is built from TRBV6-5 and TRBJ1-2; 10 nucleotides line up with TRBD1. CDR1 and CDR2 from the germline V gene are MNHEY and SVGAGI. Trimming removed 4 bases from V and 7 bases from J; junction bases left unmatched: 9. This CDR3 is built from 15 residues. The CDR3 sequence is CASSSRGTGASGYTF. The CDR3 region has the DNA TGTGCCAGCAGTTCTCGGGGGACAGGGGCCTCTGGCTACACCTTC.

The CDR3 loop reads CASSPGVDRAQFF. The CDR3 DNA reads TGTGCCAGCAGCCCAGGCGTGGACAGGGCGCAGTTCTTC. This rearrangement joins TRBV5-6 to TRBJ2-1, with 8 bases matching TRBD1. V was pared by 4 bases and J by 12 bases, with 9 bases of the junction left unmatched. This CDR3 is built from 13 residues. Looked up from germline, CDR1 is SGHDT and CDR2 is YYEEEE.

The rearrangement links TRBV28 to TRBJ2-7, with D uncertain. Germline assignment: CDR1 MDHEN and CDR2 SYDVKM. The CDR3 consists of 13 residues. V shed 1 base and J shed 0 bases, with 4 bases lying between them. DNA for the CDR3: TGTGCCAGCAGTTTATATAGCTCCTACGAGCAGTACTTC. Translated, it gives CASSLYSSYEQYF. Using reference TRBV28 and TRBJ2-7 for the parts outside the CDR3, the full variable domain is DVKVTQSSRYLVKRTGEKVFLECVQDMDHENMFWYRQDPGLGLRLIYFSYDVKMKEKGDIPEGYSVSREKKERFSLILESASTNQTSMYLCASSLYSSYEQYFGPGTRLTVT.

A few counts support this clone. The J gene is TRBJ2-2, the V gene TRBV6-6; 12 positions agree with TRBD2. Germline CDR1 and CDR2: MNHNY and SVGAGI (reference sequence). Trimming removed 6 bases from V and 5 bases from J; junction bases left unmatched: 4. The CDR3 is 15 amino acids. The CDR3 spells CASRSSGRGTGELFF. The CDR3 bases are TGTGCCAGCAGGTCTAGCGGGAGGGGGACCGGGGAGCTGTTTTTT.